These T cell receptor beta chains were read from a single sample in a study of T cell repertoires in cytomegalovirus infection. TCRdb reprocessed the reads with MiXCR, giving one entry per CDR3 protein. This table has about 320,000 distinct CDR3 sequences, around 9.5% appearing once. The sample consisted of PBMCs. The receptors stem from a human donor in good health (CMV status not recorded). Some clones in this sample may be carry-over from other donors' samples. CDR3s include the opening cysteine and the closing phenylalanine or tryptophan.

CDR3 protein: CASSSKTGGSYGYTF
V gene: TRBV7-2
J gene: TRBJ1-2

CDR3 protein: CASSLRDFAEAFF
V gene: TRBV11-2
J gene: TRBJ1-1

CDR3 protein: CSAQGTGDNSPLHF
V gene: TRBV20-1
J gene: TRBJ1-6

CDR3 protein: CASSLGEAASYNEQFF
V gene: TRBV5-1
J gene: TRBJ2-1

CDR3 protein: CASSTFMGLKNTEAFF
V gene: TRBV6-2/TRBV6-3
J gene: TRBJ1-1

CDR3 protein: CASSPQDRGNEQFF
V gene: TRBV18
J gene: TRBJ2-1

CDR3 protein: CASRRQGSYEQYF
V gene: TRBV28
J gene: TRBJ2-7

CDR3 protein: CASSPWTSGNLHEQFF
V gene: TRBV19
J gene: TRBJ2-1

CDR3 protein: CASSSTPGVRTSGRPLTYEQYF
V gene: TRBV7-2
J gene: TRBJ2-7

CDR3 protein: CASKTQQGDQPQHF
V gene: TRBV6-2/TRBV6-3
J gene: TRBJ1-5

CDR3 protein: CASSLVAGLAKNIQYF
V gene: TRBV7-2
J gene: TRBJ2-4

CDR3 protein: CASTSPGLAGASSYNEQFF
V gene: TRBV7-2
J gene: TRBJ2-1

CDR3 protein: CASSSLPEAFF
V gene: TRBV28
J gene: TRBJ1-1

CDR3 protein: CASRMDRAAYEQYF
V gene: TRBV6-6
J gene: TRBJ2-7

CDR3 protein: CASSLMGKDQETQYF
V gene: TRBV7-3
J gene: TRBJ2-5

CDR3 protein: CASSLGTGENSPLHF
V gene: TRBV7-6
J gene: TRBJ1-6

CDR3 protein: CASSLGSGRSYEQYF
V gene: TRBV7-3
J gene: TRBJ2-7

CDR3 protein: CASSPKTSGTKQFF
V gene: TRBV7-6
J gene: TRBJ2-1

CDR3 protein: CASNSPGGYGYTF
V gene: TRBV7-2
J gene: TRBJ1-2

CDR3 protein: CASSITGPSTNTGELFF
V gene: TRBV19
J gene: TRBJ2-2

CDR3 protein: CASSLGGTGGNEQYF
V gene: TRBV12-3/TRBV12-4
J gene: TRBJ2-7

CDR3 protein: CASSSGQGDYNEQFF
V gene: TRBV4-1
J gene: TRBJ2-1

CDR3 protein: CASIDRGPSTDTQYF
V gene: TRBV6-6
J gene: TRBJ2-3

CDR3 protein: CASSLTPKTSGSYNEQFF
V gene: TRBV7-3
J gene: TRBJ2-1

CDR3 protein: CASGLEGVGQFF
V gene: TRBV7-9
J gene: TRBJ2-1

CDR3 protein: CASTPPGGRETQYF
V gene: TRBV6-2/TRBV6-3
J gene: TRBJ2-5

CDR3 protein: CASSPGRTRFRDEQFF
V gene: TRBV7-3
J gene: TRBJ2-1

CDR3 protein: CASNSPEGAYGTQYF
V gene: TRBV6-2/TRBV6-3
J gene: TRBJ2-5

CDR3 protein: CSASGQDLYNYGYTF
V gene: TRBV20-1
J gene: TRBJ1-2

CDR3 protein: CATRFSSYNSPLHF
V gene: TRBV28
J gene: TRBJ1-6

CDR3 protein: CASSGYRGQGETQYF
V gene: TRBV7-2
J gene: TRBJ2-5

CDR3 protein: CATSVPGENIQYF
V gene: TRBV24-1
J gene: TRBJ2-4

CDR3 protein: CASSIGLTGRNEKLFF
V gene: TRBV19
J gene: TRBJ1-4

CDR3 protein: CASSLVGTRVNEQFF
V gene: TRBV7-8
J gene: TRBJ2-1

CDR3 protein: CASSYWVQGSYNEQFF
V gene: TRBV6-2/TRBV6-3
J gene: TRBJ2-1

CDR3 protein: CASRTIVGNEQFF
V gene: TRBV27
J gene: TRBJ2-1

CDR3 protein: CASVPGPPRYEQYF
V gene: TRBV7-2
J gene: TRBJ2-7

CDR3 protein: CASSSARRGENGYTF
V gene: TRBV7-7
J gene: TRBJ1-2

CDR3 protein: CASSPGTGSSYNEQFF
V gene: TRBV7-6
J gene: TRBJ2-1

CDR3 protein: CASSPLANNEQFF
V gene: TRBV7-6
J gene: TRBJ2-1

CDR3 protein: CASSFPKDTQYF
V gene: TRBV7-3
J gene: TRBJ2-3

CDR3 protein: CASSDPGGVYNEQFF
V gene: TRBV6-2/TRBV6-3
J gene: TRBJ2-1

CDR3 protein: CAISGGLAGNNEQFF
V gene: TRBV10-3
J gene: TRBJ2-1

CDR3 protein: CASSPRQLNEKLFF
V gene: TRBV4-1
J gene: TRBJ1-4

CDR3 protein: CASRLRQGMNAEAFF
V gene: TRBV28
J gene: TRBJ1-1

CDR3 protein: CASSSFRGSSNQPQHF
V gene: TRBV7-2
J gene: TRBJ1-5

CDR3 protein: CASADHEKLFF
V gene: TRBV2
J gene: TRBJ1-4

CDR3 protein: CASGPALTLREQYF
V gene: TRBV28
J gene: TRBJ2-7

CDR3 protein: CASSLGVGSGTQYF
V gene: TRBV12-3/TRBV12-4
J gene: TRBJ2-3

CDR3 protein: CASRVTATNEKLFF
V gene: TRBV19
J gene: TRBJ1-4

CDR3 protein: CASSQDLVGSFSGANVLTF
V gene: TRBV4-1
J gene: TRBJ2-6

CDR3 protein: CASTRYRVTDFTEAFF
V gene: TRBV6-1
J gene: TRBJ1-1